The clone carrying this T cell receptor (beta chain) showed up many times. As yet, its antigen is unknown. Germline and junction disagree at one end, which may indicate a read error. This record belongs to a study of T-cell reconstitution after alpha-beta-depleted transplantation in children. Study results and limitations: Expanded clones from the graft, numbering several hundred, reportedly supplied alpha-beta T cells about two months after transplant. Surviving recipient cells, namely T cells and thymic progenitors, were the source of high day-60 TCRbeta diversity in some patients. A year had passed since transplant, and T-cell counts and diversity by then came mostly from newly produced T cells.

It was with unique molecular identifiers that the TCRbeta library was prepared. TCRdb re-called the PCR reads through MiXCR, storing one row per CDR3 protein. Among fewer than 400,000 distinct CDR3 sequences listed, around 25% were seen once. CDR3 size: 13 residues. Germline CDR1 is SGHKS and CDR2 is YYEKEE (reference sequence). This sample comprised PBMCs, mostly from graft donor cells, obtained 180 days after TCRalphabeta/CD19-depleted stem cell transplant. The chain recombines TRBV5-5 with TRBJ2-5, with 8 bases that match TRBD2. The TCR comes from a male patient younger than 18 who had a stem cell transplant for acute lymphoblastic leukemia, so the T cells may come from the graft donor. CDR3 in DNA: TGTGCCGGCAGCGGGGGAAACCAAGAGACCCAGTACTTC. Its protein is CAGSGGNQETQYF.